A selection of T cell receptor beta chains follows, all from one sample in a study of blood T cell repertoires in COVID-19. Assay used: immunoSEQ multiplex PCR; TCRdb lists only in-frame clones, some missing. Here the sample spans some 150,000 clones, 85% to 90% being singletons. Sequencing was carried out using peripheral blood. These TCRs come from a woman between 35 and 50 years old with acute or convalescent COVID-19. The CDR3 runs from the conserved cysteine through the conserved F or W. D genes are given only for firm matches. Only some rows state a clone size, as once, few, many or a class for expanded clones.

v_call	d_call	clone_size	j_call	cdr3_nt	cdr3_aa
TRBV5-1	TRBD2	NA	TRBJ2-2	TGCGCCAGCAGCTCAGGACTAGATTCTGGGGAGCTGTTTTTT	CASSSGLDSGELFF
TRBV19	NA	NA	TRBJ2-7	TGTGCCAGTAGTATGGAAGGGGTGTACGAGCAGTACTTC	CASSMEGVYEQYF
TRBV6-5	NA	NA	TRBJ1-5	TGTGCCAGCAGTAATCACAATAGCAATCAGCCCCAGCATTTT	CASSNHNSNQPQHF
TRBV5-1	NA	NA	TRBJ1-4	TGCGCCAGCAGCTTGTCGGGGGGTACTAATGAAAAACTGTTTTTT	CASSLSGGTNEKLFF
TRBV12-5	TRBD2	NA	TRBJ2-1	TGTGCTAGTGGTTTTAACCCGGGACTAGTTCTAGGCGAGCAGTTCTTC	CASGFNPGLVLGEQFF
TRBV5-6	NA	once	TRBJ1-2	TGTGCCAGCAGCTTACAGGGCACCTATGGCTACACCTTC	CASSLQGTYGYTF
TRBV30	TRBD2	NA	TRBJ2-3	TGTGCCTGGGGGCGGGAGCCAGATACGCAGTATTTT	CAWGREPDTQYF
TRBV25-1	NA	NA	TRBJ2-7	TGTGCCAGCAGTGAATTAGGAGGCAGGGGCTACGAGCAGTACTTC	CASSELGGRGYEQYF
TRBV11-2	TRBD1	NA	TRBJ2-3	TGTGCCAGCAGCTTAGGGACAGGGGGTTACAGAGATACGCAGTATTTT	CASSLGTGGYRDTQYF
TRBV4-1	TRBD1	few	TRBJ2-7	TGCGCCAGCAGCCAGGGGACAGGGGATGACGAGCAGTACTTC	CASSQGTGDDEQYF
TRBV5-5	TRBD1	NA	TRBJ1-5	TGTGCCAGCAGCCCTGCGGTGACAGGGGCAGGTATCAATCAGCCCCAGCATTTT	CASSPAVTGAGINQPQHF
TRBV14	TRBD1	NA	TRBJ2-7	TGTGCCAGCAGCCAACGGACAGGTTCTTTACAGTACTTC	CASSQRTGSLQYF
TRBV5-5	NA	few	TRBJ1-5	TGTGCCAGCAGCTTTACAGATTATAGCAATCAGCCCCAGCATTTT	CASSFTDYSNQPQHF
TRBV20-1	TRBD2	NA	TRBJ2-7	TGCAGTGCTAGTGCGGGGGGGGCGGATGAGCAGTACTTC	CSASAGGADEQYF
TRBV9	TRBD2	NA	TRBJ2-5	TGTGCCAGCAGCCCGGGGGGGAGCGCAATCCTGCTCCAAGAGACCCAGTACTTC	CASSPGGSAILLQETQYF
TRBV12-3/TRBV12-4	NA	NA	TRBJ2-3	TGTGCCAGCAGTTTACAGGGTGCAGATACGCAGTATTTT	CASSLQGADTQYF
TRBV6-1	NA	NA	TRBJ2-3	TGTGCCAGCAGTGAAGCGCTTGTGTCTTTGGGGGGAGGCACAGATACGCAGTATTTT	CASSEALVSLGGGTDTQYF
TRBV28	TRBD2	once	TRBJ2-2	TGTGCCAGCAGTTCTGTAGCGGGGGTTATAGAAAAGGGGGAGCTGTTTTTT	CASSSVAGVIEKGELFF
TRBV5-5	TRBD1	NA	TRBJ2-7	TGTGCCAGCAGCTTGGATGACAGGGAAGGTTACGAGCAGTACTTC	CASSLDDREGYEQYF
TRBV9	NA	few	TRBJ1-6	TGTGCCAGCAGCCCGAGACAGGAGAGCTCCTATAATTCACCCCTCCACTTT	CASSPRQESSYNSPLHF
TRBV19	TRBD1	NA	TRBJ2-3	TGTGCCAGTAGTCCCCAGACAGGGATGCAGTATTTT	CASSPQTGMQYF
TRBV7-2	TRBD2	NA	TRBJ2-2	TGTGCCAGCAGCTTAGTCCGTGCTAGCGGGGGAATGAACACCGGGGAGCTGTTTTTT	CASSLVRASGGMNTGELFF
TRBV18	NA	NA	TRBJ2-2	TGTGCCAGCTCACCATCAATCGGGGAAGGATCCGGGGAGCTGTTTTTT	CASSPSIGEGSGELFF
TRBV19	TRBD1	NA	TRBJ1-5	TGTGCCAGTAGTATTGCGGGCCAGGGGGGCAATCAGCCCCAGCATTTT	CASSIAGQGGNQPQHF
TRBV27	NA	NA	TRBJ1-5	TGTGCCACCGGAGGGCCCGCTCAGCCCCAGCATTTT	CATGGPAQPQHF
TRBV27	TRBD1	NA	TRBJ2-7	TGTGCCAGCATGGGGGACAGGTCCCACGAGCAGTACTTC	CASMGDRSHEQYF
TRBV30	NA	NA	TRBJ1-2	TGTGCCTGGAGTGTATTTGGCCAGGGAAGGTTCGATGGCTACACCTTC	CAWSVFGQGRFDGYTF
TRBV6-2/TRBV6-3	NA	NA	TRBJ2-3	TGTGCCAGCAGTTTTTCAAGTTTGGCCCGCGGTGGGACAGATACGCAGTATTTT	CASSFSSLARGGTDTQYF
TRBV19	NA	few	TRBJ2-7	TGTGCCAGTAGTAATCAGGCCGGGAGTTGGCACGAGCAGTACTTC	CASSNQAGSWHEQYF
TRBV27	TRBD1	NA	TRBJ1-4	TGTGCCAGCAGTCCGGGGACAGGGTTTAATGAAAAACTGTTTTTT	CASSPGTGFNEKLFF
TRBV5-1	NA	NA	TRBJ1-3	TGCGCCAGCAGCTTGGATAACTCTGGAAACACCATATATTTT	CASSLDNSGNTIYF
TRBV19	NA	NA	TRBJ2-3	TGTGCCAGTAGTCTTAATGGTCGGGCAGATACGCAGTATTTT	CASSLNGRADTQYF
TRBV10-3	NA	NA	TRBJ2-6	TGTGCCATCTCAGAGGGAGACTCTGGGGCCAACGTCCTGACTTTC	CAISEGDSGANVLTF
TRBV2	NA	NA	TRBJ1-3	TGTGCCAGCAGTGAAGCTCTCCTTACAGTCTCTGGAAACACCATATATTTT	CASSEALLTVSGNTIYF
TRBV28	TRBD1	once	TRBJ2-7	TGTGCCAGCAGTTACGGGACAGGGGACAGCTACGAGCAGTACTTC	CASSYGTGDSYEQYF
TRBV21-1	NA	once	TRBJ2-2	TGTGCCAGCAGCGAAATTCGGGACAGGTCCGGGGAGCTGTTTTTT	CASSEIRDRSGELFF
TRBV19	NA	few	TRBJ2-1	TGTGCCAGTAGTATAGGTATCGGGAGCTCCTACAATGAGCAGTTCTTC	CASSIGIGSSYNEQFF
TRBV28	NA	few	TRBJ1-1	TGTGCCAGCAGCCCACCGGGGGTGGGGGGGAACACTGAAGCTTTCTTT	CASSPPGVGGNTEAFF
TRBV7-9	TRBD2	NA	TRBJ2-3	TGTGCCAGCAGCCGGACTAGCGGGGGCACAGATACGCAGTATTTT	CASSRTSGGTDTQYF
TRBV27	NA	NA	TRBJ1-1	TGTGCCAGCAACCTAGGGGTGAACACTGAAGCTTTCTTT	CASNLGVNTEAFF
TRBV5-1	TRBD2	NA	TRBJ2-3	TGCGCCAGCAGCTTGATCGCTAGCGGCGAATCAGATACGCAGTATTTT	CASSLIASGESDTQYF
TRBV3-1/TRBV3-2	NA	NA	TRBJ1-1	TGTGCCAGCAGCCTAGTAGGACAGATGAACACTGAAGCTTTCTTT	CASSLVGQMNTEAFF
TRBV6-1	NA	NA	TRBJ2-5	TGTGCCAGCAGCCCCCGTCGAGAGACCCAGTACTTC	CASSPRRETQYF